This T cell receptor (beta chain) was profiled in a study of memory CD8 T cells in hepatitis C reinfection. Study-level background: After reinfection, a couple of primary-infection resolvers became chronically infected. Reinfection meant HCV RNA positivity after two negatives ≥60 days apart. Between 12 and 24 weeks after reinfection detection, late samples were drawn.

The assay was immunoSEQ multiplex PCR, and TCRdb's table has in-frame clones only and misses some. This sample has about 46,000 clones; roughly 89% occur once, and the top ten carry 0.72%. The germline CDR1 and CDR2 sequences are MDHEN and SYDVKM. V trimming: 3 bases; J trimming: 4 bases; junction bases outside the gene matches: 3. The CDR3 is 16 residues long. Time point specified: late/post reinfection, 12 to 24 weeks after detection. No in vitro expansion preceded TCR sequencing of the sorted cells. The Montreal HEPCO cohort supplied donors who inject drugs. The chain joins TRBV28 to TRBJ2-5; TRBD2 matches at 15 bases. This clonotype was obtained from a man aged 18 to 35 with hepatitis C virus infection. Sequenced material: naive CD8+ T cells sorted from blood. CDR3 sequence reads: CASSFGTSGRRETQYF. The CDR3 bases are TGTGCCAGCAGTTTCGGGACTAGCGGGAGGAGAGAGACCCAGTACTTC.